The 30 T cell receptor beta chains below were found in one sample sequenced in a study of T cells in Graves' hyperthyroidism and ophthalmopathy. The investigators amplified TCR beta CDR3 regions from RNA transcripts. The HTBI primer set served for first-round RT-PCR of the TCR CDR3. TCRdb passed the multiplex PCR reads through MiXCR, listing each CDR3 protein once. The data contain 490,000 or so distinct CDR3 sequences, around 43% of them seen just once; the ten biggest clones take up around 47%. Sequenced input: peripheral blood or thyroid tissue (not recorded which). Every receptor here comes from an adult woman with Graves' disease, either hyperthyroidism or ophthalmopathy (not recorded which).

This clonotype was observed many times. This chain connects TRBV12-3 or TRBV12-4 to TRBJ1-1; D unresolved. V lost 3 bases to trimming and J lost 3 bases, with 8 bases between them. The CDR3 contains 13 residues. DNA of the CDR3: TGTGCCAGCAGTTTTGCACCGCACACTGAAGCTTTCTTT. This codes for CASSFAPHTEAFF.

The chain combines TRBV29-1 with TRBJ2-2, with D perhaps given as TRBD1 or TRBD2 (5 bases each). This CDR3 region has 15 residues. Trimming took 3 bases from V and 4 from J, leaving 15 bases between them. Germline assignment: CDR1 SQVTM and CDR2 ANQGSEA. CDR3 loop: CSVDVGGPITGELFF. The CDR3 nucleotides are TGCAGCGTTGATGTTGGGGGACCGATCACCGGGGAGCTGTTTTTT.

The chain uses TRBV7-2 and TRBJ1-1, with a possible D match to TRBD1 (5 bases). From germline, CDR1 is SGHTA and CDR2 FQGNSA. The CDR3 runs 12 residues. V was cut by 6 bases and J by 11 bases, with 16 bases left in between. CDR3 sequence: CASSRLGAKAFF. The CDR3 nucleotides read TGTGCCAGCAGTCGTCTAGGGGCTAAGGCTTTCTTT.

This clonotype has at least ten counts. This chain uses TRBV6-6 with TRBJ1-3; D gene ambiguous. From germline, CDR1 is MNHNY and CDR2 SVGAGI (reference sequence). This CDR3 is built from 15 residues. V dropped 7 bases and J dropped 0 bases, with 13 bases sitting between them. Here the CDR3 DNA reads TGTGCCAGCAATTCGGACGGAAGCTCTGGAAACACCATATATTTT. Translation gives CASNSDGSSGNTIYF.

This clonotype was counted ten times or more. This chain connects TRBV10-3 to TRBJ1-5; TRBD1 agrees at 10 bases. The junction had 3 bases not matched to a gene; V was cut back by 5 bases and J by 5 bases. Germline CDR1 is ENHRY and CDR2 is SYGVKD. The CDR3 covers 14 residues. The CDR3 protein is CAISQTGGDQPQHF. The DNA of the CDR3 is TGTGCCATCAGTCAGACAGGGGGCGATCAGCCCCAGCATTTT.

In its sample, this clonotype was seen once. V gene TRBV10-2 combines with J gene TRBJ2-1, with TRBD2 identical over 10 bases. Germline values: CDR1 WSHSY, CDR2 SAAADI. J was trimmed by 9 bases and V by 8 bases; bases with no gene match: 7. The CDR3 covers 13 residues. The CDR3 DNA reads TGCGCCAGCTTTAGAGCGGGAGGGTTTGAGCAGTTCTTC. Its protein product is CASFRAGGFEQFF.

CDR3 coding DNA: TGCAGCGTTGAAGGTTCCGGGACAGGCCCTAACTATGGCTACACCTTC. Translating gives CSVEGSGTGPNYGYTF. The chain employs TRBV29-1 and TRBJ1-2, with TRBD1 matching over 8 bases. Germline V gives CDR1 SQVTM, CDR2 ANQGSEA. The CDR3 length is 16 residues. V was clipped by 1 base and J by 0 bases; unmatched bases: 7.

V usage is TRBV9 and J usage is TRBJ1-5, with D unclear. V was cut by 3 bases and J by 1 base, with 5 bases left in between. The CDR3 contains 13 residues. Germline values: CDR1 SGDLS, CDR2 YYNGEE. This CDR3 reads CASSGPSNQPQHF. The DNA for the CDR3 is TGTGCCAGCAGCGGCCCCAGCAATCAGCCCCAGCATTTT. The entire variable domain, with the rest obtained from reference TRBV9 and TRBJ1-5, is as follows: DSGVTQTPKHLITATGQRVTLRCSPRSGDLSVYWYQQSLDQGLQFLIQYYNGEERAKGNILERFSAQQFPDLHSELNLSSLELGDSALYFCASSGPSNQPQHFGDGTRLSIL.

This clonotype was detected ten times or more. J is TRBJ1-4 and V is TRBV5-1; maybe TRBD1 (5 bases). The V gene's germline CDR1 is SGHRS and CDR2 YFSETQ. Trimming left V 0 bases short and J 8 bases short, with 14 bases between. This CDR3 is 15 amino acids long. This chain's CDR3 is CASSLGGTALEKLFF. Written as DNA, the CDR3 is TGCGCCAGCAGCTTGGGAGGGACCGCCCTCGAAAAACTGTTTTTT.

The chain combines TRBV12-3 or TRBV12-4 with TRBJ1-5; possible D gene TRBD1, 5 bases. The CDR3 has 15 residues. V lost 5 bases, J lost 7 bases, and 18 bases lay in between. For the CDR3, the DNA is TGTGCCAGCAGTGAGAGAAGATGGACAAACCAGCCCCAGCATTTT. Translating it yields CASSERRWTNQPQHF.

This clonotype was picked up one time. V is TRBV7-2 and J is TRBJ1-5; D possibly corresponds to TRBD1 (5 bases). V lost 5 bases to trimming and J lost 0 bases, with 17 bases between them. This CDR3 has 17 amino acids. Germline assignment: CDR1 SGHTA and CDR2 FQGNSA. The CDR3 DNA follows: TGTGCCAGCAGCGTCTGGGTGGGGGGATTTAGCAATCAGCCCCAGCATTTT. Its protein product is CASSVWVGGFSNQPQHF.

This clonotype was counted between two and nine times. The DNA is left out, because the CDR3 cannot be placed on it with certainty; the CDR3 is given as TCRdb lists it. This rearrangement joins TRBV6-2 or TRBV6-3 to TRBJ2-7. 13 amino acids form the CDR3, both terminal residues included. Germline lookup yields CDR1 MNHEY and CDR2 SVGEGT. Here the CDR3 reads CASSSSTVYEQYF.

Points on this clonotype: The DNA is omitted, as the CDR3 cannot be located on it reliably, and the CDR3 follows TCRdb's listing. The CDR3: CASSVATGNTF. The rearrangement uses TRBV9 and TRBJ1-2. The CDR3 extends over 11 residues, inclusive of both ends. From germline, CDR1 is SGDLS and CDR2 YYNGEE.

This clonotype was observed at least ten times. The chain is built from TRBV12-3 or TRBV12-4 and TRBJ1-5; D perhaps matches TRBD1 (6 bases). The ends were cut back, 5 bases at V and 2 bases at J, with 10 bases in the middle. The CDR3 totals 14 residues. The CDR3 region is CASSGGAGNQPQHF. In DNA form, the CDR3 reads TGTGCCAGCAGTGGGGGCGCTGGCAATCAGCCCCAGCATTTT.

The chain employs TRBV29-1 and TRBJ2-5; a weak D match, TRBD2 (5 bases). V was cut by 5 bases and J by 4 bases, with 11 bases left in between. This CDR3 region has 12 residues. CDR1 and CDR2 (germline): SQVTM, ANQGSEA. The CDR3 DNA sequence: TGCAGCGTTCTCGGGAATGCAGAGACCCAGTACTTC. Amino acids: CSVLGNAETQYF.

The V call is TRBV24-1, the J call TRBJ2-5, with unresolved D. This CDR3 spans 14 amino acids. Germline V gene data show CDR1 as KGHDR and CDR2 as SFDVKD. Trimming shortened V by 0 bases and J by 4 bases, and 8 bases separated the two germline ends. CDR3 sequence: CATSDLGVGETQYF. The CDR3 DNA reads TGTGCCACCAGTGATTTGGGCGTCGGAGAGACCCAGTACTTC.

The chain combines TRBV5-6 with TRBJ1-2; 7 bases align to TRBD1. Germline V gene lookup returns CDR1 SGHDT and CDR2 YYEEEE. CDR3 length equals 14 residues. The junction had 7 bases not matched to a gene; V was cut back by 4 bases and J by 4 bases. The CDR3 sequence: CASSLLTGTYGYTF. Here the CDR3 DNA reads TGTGCCAGCAGCCTCCTGACAGGGACCTATGGCTACACCTTC.

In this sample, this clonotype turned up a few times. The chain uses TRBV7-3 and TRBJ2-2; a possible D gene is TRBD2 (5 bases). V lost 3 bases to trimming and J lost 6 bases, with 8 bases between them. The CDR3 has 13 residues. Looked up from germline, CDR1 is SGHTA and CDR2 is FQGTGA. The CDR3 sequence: CASSFGSPGELFF. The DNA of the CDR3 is TGTGCCAGCAGCTTTGGGAGTCCCGGGGAGCTGTTTTTT.

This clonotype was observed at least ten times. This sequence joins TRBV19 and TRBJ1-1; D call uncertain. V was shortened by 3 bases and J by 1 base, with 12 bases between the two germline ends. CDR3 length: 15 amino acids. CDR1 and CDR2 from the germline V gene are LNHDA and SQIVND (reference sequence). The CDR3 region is CASSISPATNTEAFF. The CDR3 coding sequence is TGTGCCAGTAGTATTTCCCCCGCAACGAACACTGAAGCTTTCTTT.

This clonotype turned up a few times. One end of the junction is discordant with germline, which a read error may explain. CDR3 DNA: TGCGCCAGCAGCCAACAGCTTGGGGGGACCCTCTACGAGCAGTACTTC. It specifies CASSQQLGGTLYEQYF. The rearrangement uses TRBV7-8 and TRBJ2-7; tentative D call: TRBD2 (6 bases). Germline V lookup: CDR1 SGHVS, CDR2 FQNEAQ. This CDR3 has 16 amino acids.

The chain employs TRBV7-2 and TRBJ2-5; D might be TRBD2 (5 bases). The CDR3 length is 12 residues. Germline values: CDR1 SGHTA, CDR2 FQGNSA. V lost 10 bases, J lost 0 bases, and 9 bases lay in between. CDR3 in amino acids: CATVGDQETQYF. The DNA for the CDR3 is TGTGCCACCGTCGGGGACCAAGAGACCCAGTACTTC.

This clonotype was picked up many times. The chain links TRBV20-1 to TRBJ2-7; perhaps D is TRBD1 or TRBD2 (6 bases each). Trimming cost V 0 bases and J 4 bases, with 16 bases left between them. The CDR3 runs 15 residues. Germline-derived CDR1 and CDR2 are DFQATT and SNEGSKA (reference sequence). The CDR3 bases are TGCAGTGCTAGAGATACCCGGGGGACACTATACGAGCAGTACTTC. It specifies CSARDTRGTLYEQYF.

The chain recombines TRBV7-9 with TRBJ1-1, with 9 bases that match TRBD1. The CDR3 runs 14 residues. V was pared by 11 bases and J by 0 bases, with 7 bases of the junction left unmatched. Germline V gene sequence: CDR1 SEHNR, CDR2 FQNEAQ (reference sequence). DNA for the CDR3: TGTGCCGGGGGGACAGGGCTTATGAACACTGAAGCTTTCTTT. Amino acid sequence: CAGGTGLMNTEAFF.

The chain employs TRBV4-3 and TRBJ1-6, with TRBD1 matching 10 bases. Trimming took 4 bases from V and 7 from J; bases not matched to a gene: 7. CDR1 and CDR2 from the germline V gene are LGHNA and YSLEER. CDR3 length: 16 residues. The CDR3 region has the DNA TGCGCCAGCAGCCCGAACTTGGGACAGGGGAATTCACCCCTCCACTTT. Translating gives CASSPNLGQGNSPLHF.

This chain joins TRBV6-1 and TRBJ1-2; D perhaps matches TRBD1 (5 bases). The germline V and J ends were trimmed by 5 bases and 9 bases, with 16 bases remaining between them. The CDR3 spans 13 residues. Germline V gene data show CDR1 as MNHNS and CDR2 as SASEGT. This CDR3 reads CASSPDSGSSYTF. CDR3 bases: TGTGCCAGCAGTCCAGACAGCGGGTCGAGCTACACCTTC.

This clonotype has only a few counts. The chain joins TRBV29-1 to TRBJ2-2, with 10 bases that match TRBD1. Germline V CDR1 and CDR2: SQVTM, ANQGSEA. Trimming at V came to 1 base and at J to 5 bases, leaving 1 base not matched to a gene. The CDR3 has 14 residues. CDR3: CSVEGDRGTGELFF. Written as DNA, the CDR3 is TGCAGCGTTGAAGGGGACAGGGGTACCGGGGAGCTGTTTTTT.

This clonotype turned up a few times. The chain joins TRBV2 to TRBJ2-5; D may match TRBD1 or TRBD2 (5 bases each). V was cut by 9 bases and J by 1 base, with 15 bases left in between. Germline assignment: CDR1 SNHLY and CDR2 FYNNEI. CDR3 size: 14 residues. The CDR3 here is CASHQGTSQETQYF. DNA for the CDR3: TGTGCCAGTCACCAAGGGACGTCCCAAGAGACCCAGTACTTC.

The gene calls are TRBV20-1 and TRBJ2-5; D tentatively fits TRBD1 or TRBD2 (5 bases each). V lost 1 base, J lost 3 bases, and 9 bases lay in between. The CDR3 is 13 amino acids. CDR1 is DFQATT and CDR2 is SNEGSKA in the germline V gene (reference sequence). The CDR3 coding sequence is TGCAGTGCTAGAGTACGGGGCAAAGAGACCCAGTACTTC. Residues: CSARVRGKETQYF.

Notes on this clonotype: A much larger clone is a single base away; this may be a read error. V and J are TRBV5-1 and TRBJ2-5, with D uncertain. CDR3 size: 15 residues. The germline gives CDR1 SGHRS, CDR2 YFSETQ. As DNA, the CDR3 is TGCGCCAGCAGCGCACACGTGGGCGAACAAGGGACCCAGTACTTC. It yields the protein CASSAHVGEQGTQYF. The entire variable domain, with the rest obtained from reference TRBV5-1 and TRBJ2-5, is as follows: KAGVTQTPRYLIKTRGQQVTLSCSPISGHRSVSWYQQTPGQGLQFLFEYFSETQRNKGNFPGRFSGRQFSNSRSEMNVSTLELGDSALYLCASSAHVGEQGTQYFGPGTRLLVL.

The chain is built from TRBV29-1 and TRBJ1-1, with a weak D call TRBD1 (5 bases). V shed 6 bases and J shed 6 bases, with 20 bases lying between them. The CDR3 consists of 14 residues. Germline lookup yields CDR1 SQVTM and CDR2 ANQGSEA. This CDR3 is CSVSAGDFGAEAFF. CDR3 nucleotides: TGCAGCGTGTCAGCTGGGGACTTTGGCGCTGAAGCTTTCTTT.